The rows below give T cell receptor beta chains drawn from one sample of a study of blood T cell repertoires in COVID-19. The assay was immunoSEQ multiplex PCR, and TCRdb's table has in-frame clones only and misses some. The sample has 55,000 to 65,000 clones, 70% to 90% seen once. Sequenced sample: peripheral blood. The receptor source for this set is a man aged 55 to 70 with acute or convalescent COVID-19. Each CDR3 is given with its conserved first and last residue. Each record gives: clone size, V gene, J gene, D gene, CDR3 protein, CDR3 DNA. D genes are given only for firm matches. Clone size is not always given. Where it is, it says once, few, many or a class for expanded clones.

abundance: medium-sized
v_gene: TRBV7-9
j_gene: TRBJ1-3
d_gene: TRBD1
CDR3aa: CASSWLGTGSGNTIYF
CDR3nt: TGTGCCAGCAGCTGGCTAGGGACAGGGTCTGGAAACACCATATATTTT

abundance: once
v_gene: TRBV11-2
j_gene: TRBJ1-1
d_gene: .
CDR3aa: CASSHSTDEAFF
CDR3nt: TGTGCCAGCAGCCACTCGACAGATGAAGCTTTCTTT

abundance: once
v_gene: TRBV5-4
j_gene: TRBJ2-5
d_gene: TRBD1
CDR3aa: CASSSPGQGQTQYF
CDR3nt: TGTGCCAGCAGCTCACCGGGACAGGGCCAGACCCAGTACTTC

abundance: .
v_gene: TRBV28
j_gene: TRBJ1-1
d_gene: TRBD1
CDR3aa: CASSPPGGGTEAFF
CDR3nt: TGTGCCAGCAGTCCCCCAGGGGGTGGTACTGAAGCTTTCTTT

abundance: .
v_gene: TRBV18
j_gene: TRBJ1-5
d_gene: TRBD1
CDR3aa: CASSQDRGGQPQHF
CDR3nt: TGTGCCAGCTCTCAAGACAGGGGTGGGCAGCCCCAGCATTTT

abundance: .
v_gene: TRBV7-8
j_gene: TRBJ1-1
d_gene: TRBD1
CDR3aa: CASSFDLGGYMNTEAFF
CDR3nt: TGTGCCAGCAGCTTCGACCTAGGGGGCTACATGAACACTGAAGCTTTCTTT

abundance: .
v_gene: TRBV28
j_gene: TRBJ2-7
d_gene: TRBD2
CDR3aa: CASSWTSGPGSYEQYF
CDR3nt: TGTGCCAGCAGCTGGACTAGCGGGCCGGGGTCCTACGAGCAGTACTTC

abundance: .
v_gene: TRBV10-2
j_gene: TRBJ2-7
d_gene: TRBD2
CDR3aa: CASSGTSGSYEQYF
CDR3nt: TGCGCCAGCAGTGGCACTAGCGGATCCTACGAGCAGTACTTC

abundance: .
v_gene: TRBV5-1
j_gene: TRBJ2-3
d_gene: .
CDR3aa: CASSLAPSVTDTQYF
CDR3nt: TGCGCCAGCAGCTTGGCCCCCTCAGTAACAGATACGCAGTATTTT

abundance: once
v_gene: TRBV1
j_gene: TRBJ2-5
d_gene: .
CDR3aa: CTSSQEERVYQETQYF
CDR3nt: TGCACCAGCAGCCAAGAGGAGAGGGTGTACCAAGAGACCCAGTACTTC

abundance: .
v_gene: TRBV6-5
j_gene: TRBJ2-3
d_gene: .
CDR3aa: CASSYFAGWPDTQYF
CDR3nt: TGTGCCAGCAGTTACTTTGCGGGATGGCCGGATACGCAGTATTTT

abundance: .
v_gene: TRBV28
j_gene: TRBJ1-2
d_gene: TRBD1
CDR3aa: CASSPSTGAYGYTF
CDR3nt: TGTGCCAGCAGCCCCTCGACAGGGGCCTATGGCTACACCTTC

abundance: .
v_gene: TRBV2
j_gene: TRBJ1-5
d_gene: .
CDR3aa: CASTPGSRDQPQHF
CDR3nt: TGTGCCAGTACACCGGGTTCGAGGGATCAGCCCCAGCATTTT

abundance: .
v_gene: TRBV6-1
j_gene: TRBJ2-3
d_gene: TRBD2
CDR3aa: CASSVAGGRDTQYF
CDR3nt: TGTGCCAGCAGTGTAGCGGGAGGTAGAGATACGCAGTATTTT

abundance: .
v_gene: TRBV28
j_gene: TRBJ2-1
d_gene: TRBD2
CDR3aa: CASSLAGAVNEQFF
CDR3nt: TGTGCCAGCAGTTTAGCGGGAGCGGTCAATGAGCAGTTCTTC

abundance: .
v_gene: TRBV14
j_gene: TRBJ2-7
d_gene: TRBD1
CDR3aa: CASSQGQGIIYEQYF
CDR3nt: TGTGCCAGCAGCCAAGGACAGGGTATAATCTACGAGCAGTACTTC

abundance: .
v_gene: TRBV27
j_gene: TRBJ2-1
d_gene: TRBD2
CDR3aa: CASSLSTSGFSYNEQFF
CDR3nt: TGTGCCAGCAGTTTATCTACTAGCGGGTTCTCCTACAATGAGCAGTTCTTC

abundance: .
v_gene: TRBV7-9
j_gene: TRBJ2-7
d_gene: TRBD2
CDR3aa: CASSLRLAAFYEQYF
CDR3nt: TGTGCCAGCAGCTTAAGACTAGCGGCCTTCTACGAGCAGTACTTC

abundance: once
v_gene: TRBV28
j_gene: TRBJ1-4
d_gene: .
CDR3aa: CASSLSGVEEKLFF
CDR3nt: TGTGCCAGCAGTTTGTCGGGGGTGGAAGAAAAACTGTTTTTT

abundance: .
v_gene: TRBV12-3/TRBV12-4
j_gene: TRBJ2-7
d_gene: .
CDR3aa: CASSLTAYEQYF
CDR3nt: TGTGCCAGCAGTCTTACAGCCTACGAGCAGTACTTC

abundance: .
v_gene: TRBV7-8
j_gene: TRBJ2-3
d_gene: .
CDR3aa: CASSSREGDTQYF
CDR3nt: TGTGCCAGCAGCTCCAGGGAAGGGGATACGCAGTATTTT

abundance: .
v_gene: TRBV2
j_gene: TRBJ1-1
d_gene: .
CDR3aa: CASSDSGTEAFF
CDR3nt: TGTGCCAGCAGTGACTCGGGAACTGAAGCTTTCTTT

abundance: .
v_gene: TRBV5-6
j_gene: TRBJ2-2
d_gene: TRBD2
CDR3aa: CASSLGPGGGRLAGELFF
CDR3nt: TGTGCCAGCAGCTTGGGGCCCGGCGGCGGGAGGTTGGCCGGGGAGCTGTTTTTT

abundance: .
v_gene: TRBV27
j_gene: TRBJ1-1
d_gene: .
CDR3aa: CASRPSTVNTEAFF
CDR3nt: TGTGCCAGCAGGCCCTCGACAGTGAACACTGAAGCTTTCTTT

abundance: .
v_gene: TRBV9
j_gene: TRBJ2-3
d_gene: .
CDR3aa: CASSVGLALITDTQYF
CDR3nt: TGTGCCAGCAGCGTAGGGTTAGCGTTGATAACAGATACGCAGTATTTT

abundance: once
v_gene: TRBV5-1
j_gene: TRBJ1-4
d_gene: .
CDR3aa: CASSLGAANEKLFF
CDR3nt: TGCGCCAGCAGCTTGGGCGCTGCGAATGAAAAACTGTTTTTT

abundance: .
v_gene: TRBV2
j_gene: TRBJ1-5
d_gene: TRBD1
CDR3aa: CASRRDRLSGQPQHF
CDR3nt: TGTGCCAGCAGACGGGACAGACTAAGTGGACAGCCCCAGCATTTT